The following is a TCR beta chain sequence with its context. What it recognizes is unknown. TCRdb keeps only in-frame clones here, not all; method: immunoSEQ multiplex PCR. The table lists some 2,100,000 clones, under 97% of them singletons. The source of the sample is a study of shared clonotypes between healthy human individuals. Study conclusions and caveats: When compared with the clonotypes that were shared by all four sorted-subset donors, the non-shared clonotypes turned out to have lower generation probabilities. Naive subsets, compared against memory subsets, generally had larger estimated richness values.

The donor cohort consisted entirely of Caucasian adults residing in Nashville, Tennessee. A CD45RA-negative memory subset and a CD45RA+ naive subset were separated from the CD4+ cells. The sequence derives from a man aged 18 to 30 in good health. Specimen: naive CD4+ T cells sorted from blood. Documented subset: CD45RA+ positively selected.

The CDR3: CAWSPGGSNTEAFF. As DNA, the CDR3 is TGTGCCTGGAGTCCAGGGGGCTCGAACACTGAAGCTTTCTTT. The J gene is TRBJ1-1, the V gene TRBV30; 8 positions agree with TRBD1. CDR1 and CDR2 from the germline V gene are GTSNPN and SVGIG (reference sequence). V was clipped by 2 bases and J by 1 base; unmatched bases: 3. The CDR3 runs 14 residues.